This TCR beta chain was sequenced for a study of blood T cell repertoires in COVID-19. Study context: T cells, B-cell-depleted T cells, or PBMCs supplied cDNA or gDNA.

This CDR3 comprises 16 residues. Trimming left V 0 bases short and J 2 bases short, with 12 bases between. Germline CDR1 LGHNA, CDR2 YSLEER. Judged by abundance, this clone is large. Methods used by the authors: Estimated nucleated cell counts came from reference gene primer amplification. Libraries were prepared by immunoSEQ multiplex PCR; TCRdb keeps only in-frame clonotypes and omits some of them. Clone size and V and J calls were adopted from that table, with D and trimming inferred from the DNA. Of about 72,000 clones listed, around 76% were seen once; the top ten hold around 20%. The chain combines TRBV4-3 with TRBJ2-3, with D hard to call. The TCR comes from a human donor in a cohort sampled during active COVID-19. The sample taken for sequencing was peripheral blood. The DNA of the CDR3 is TGCGCCAGCAGCCAAGACGGGTGGCTAAACACAGATACGCAGTATTTT. The encoded protein is CASSQDGWLNTDTQYF.